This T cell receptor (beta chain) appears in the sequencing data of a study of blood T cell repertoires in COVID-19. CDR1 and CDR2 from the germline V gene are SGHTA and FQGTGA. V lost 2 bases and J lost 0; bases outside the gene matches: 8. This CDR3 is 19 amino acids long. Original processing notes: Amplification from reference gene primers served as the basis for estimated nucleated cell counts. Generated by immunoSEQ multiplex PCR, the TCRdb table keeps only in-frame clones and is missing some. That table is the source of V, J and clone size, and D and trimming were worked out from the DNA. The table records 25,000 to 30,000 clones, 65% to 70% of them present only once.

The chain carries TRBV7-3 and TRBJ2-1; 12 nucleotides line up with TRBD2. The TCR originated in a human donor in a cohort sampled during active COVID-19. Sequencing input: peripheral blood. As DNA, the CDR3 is TGTGCCAGCAGCTTATTGCCCGGACTAGCGGGAACCTCCTACAATGAGCAGTTCTTC. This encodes CASSLLPGLAGTSYNEQFF.